What follows is one TCR beta chain and its context. The data belong to a study of T cell repertoires in cytomegalovirus infection. TCRdb used MiXCR to reprocess the reads, holding one entry per CDR3 protein. The table has approximately 500,000 distinct CDR3 sequences, 10% to 12% seen once. The CDR3 spans 11 residues. The germline V gene has CDR1 SNHLY and CDR2 FYNNEI. V was clipped by 4 bases and J by 5 bases, with 6 bases between them. V is TRBV2 and J is TRBJ2-7; D is unclear. This receptor was obtained from a human donor in good health (CMV status not recorded). Some clones in this sample may be carry-over from other donors' samples. Sequencing used PBMCs. CDR3: CASSGLNEQYF. CDR3 nucleotides: TGTGCCAGCAGTGGACTCAACGAGCAGTACTTC.